Sequencing of this T cell receptor (beta chain) was carried out in a study of ipilimumab plus nivolumab after autologous stem cell transplantation. Study-level background: Typical patient got about 5 ipilimumab doses and seven to nine nivolumab doses (median).

Produced via immunoSEQ multiplex PCR; TCRdb's table is partial and in-frame only. The data hold 17,000 or so clones, with 65% to 85% observed a single time. Sequenced here: PBMCs, sampled in a trial of ipilimumab plus nivolumab as post-transplant consolidation. This receptor was identified in a male donor with diffuse large B-cell lymphoma.

CDR3 protein: CASRYRSRAAGELFF. In DNA, the CDR3 is TGTGCCAGCAGGTATCGAAGCAGGGCGGCCGGGGAGCTGTTTTTT. The rearrangement links TRBV6-1 to TRBJ2-2, with TRBD1 as a possible D gene (5 bases). V gave up 6 bases and J gave up 6 bases, with 17 bases separating them. Germline V gene lookup returns CDR1 MNHNS and CDR2 SASEGT. This CDR3 is 15 amino acids long.